One and the same sample provided the 18 T cell receptor beta chains below, sequenced in a study of T cell responses to AZD1222 COVID-19 vaccine. This table comes from immunoSEQ multiplex PCR, and its TCRdb copy is limited to in-frame clones, with some not included. The sample records about 150,000 clones, more than 85% being singletons. Sample: peripheral blood, taken 28 days after the second AZD1222 dose. Receptors were obtained from an adult who received the AZD1222 COVID-19 vaccine.

This clone was counted once. This chain uses TRBV5-6 with TRBJ2-3; D is undetermined. Trimming shortened V by 2 bases and J by 3 bases, and 7 bases separated the two germline ends. Per the germline V gene, CDR1 is SGHDT and CDR2 is YYEEEE. The CDR3 spans 13 residues. The CDR3 DNA follows: TGTGCCAGCAGCTTTGTTGTTACAGATACGCAGTATTTT. Translating it yields CASSFVVTDTQYF.

This chain links TRBV7-3 with TRBJ2-2; the D gene is possibly TRBD2 (6 bases). Trimming left V 4 bases short and J 0 bases short, with 12 bases between. CDR1 is SGHTA, CDR2 FQGTGA, per germline. This CDR3 region has 16 residues. CDR3 coding DNA: TGTGCCAGCAGCTCTCTTGGGGGGACGAACACCGGGGAGCTGTTTTTT. Protein: CASSSLGGTNTGELFF.

This clone showed up many times. V and J are TRBV6-1 and TRBJ2-4; 9 bases line up with TRBD1. The CDR3 loop spans 16 amino acids. The ends lost 2 bases at V and 0 bases at J; junction bases unmatched: 2. Germline V gives CDR1 MNHNS, CDR2 SASEGT. The DNA for the CDR3 is TGTGCCAGCAGTGAACGACAGGGGGTAGCCAAAAACATTCAGTACTTC. This sequence encodes CASSERQGVAKNIQYF.

This clone was seen only once. This chain links TRBV27 with TRBJ2-1, with D possibly matching TRBD1 (5 bases). V was trimmed by 5 bases and J by 6 bases, leaving 5 bases between them. The germline V gene has CDR1 MNHEY and CDR2 SMNVEV (reference sequence). CDR3 length: 11 amino acids. The CDR3 loop reads CASSQGNEQFF. In DNA, the CDR3 is TGTGCCAGCAGTCAGGGCAATGAGCAGTTCTTC.

This clone was recorded only once. This chain uses TRBV24-1 with TRBJ2-3, with TRBD2 identical over 7 bases. Per the germline V gene, CDR1 is KGHDR and CDR2 is SFDVKD. CDR3 length: 15 residues. Trimming at V came to 0 bases and at J to 5 bases, leaving 4 bases not matched to a gene. For the CDR3, the DNA is TGTGCCACCAGTGATTTGGGCGGGAGATTAGATACGCAGTATTTT. This sequence encodes CATSDLGGRLDTQYF.

The rearrangement joins TRBV6-5 to TRBJ1-6; 9 bases map to TRBD1. Losses at the gene ends were 8 bases for V and 6 bases for J; bases not matched to a gene: 8. Germline V lookup: CDR1 MNHEY, CDR2 SVGAGI. The CDR3 is 15 residues long. The DNA of the CDR3 is TGTGCCAGCGGCAGGCTGGACAGGGGTAATTCACCCCTCCACTTT. Its translation: CASGRLDRGNSPLHF.

The count of this clone is one. V usage is TRBV2 and J usage is TRBJ1-6; D is ambiguous. Per germline, CDR1 SNHLY and CDR2 FYNNEI. The V gene lost 0 bases and the J gene lost 7 bases, with 10 bases spanning the gap. The CDR3 has 15 residues. The CDR3, as DNA: TGTGCCAGCAGTGAAGCAGGGCTTGGGAATTCACCCCTCCACTTT. Translation gives CASSEAGLGNSPLHF.

The rearrangement joins TRBV7-9 to TRBJ2-3; 7 bases align to TRBD2. CDR3 length: 19 residues. Germline V gene lookup returns CDR1 SEHNR and CDR2 FQNEAQ (reference sequence). V trimming: 1 base; J trimming: 2 bases; junction bases outside the gene matches: 15. The CDR3 nucleotides read TGTGCCAGCAGCTTAGTGGGGGGAGACGGGAGGACACTCACAGATACGCAGTATTTT. It codes for CASSLVGGDGRTLTDTQYF.

The V and J genes are TRBV2 and TRBJ1-1; 8 bases are a match to TRBD1. Trimming cost V 5 bases and J 4 bases; bases outside gene matches: 3. The CDR3 has 13 amino acids. The germline gives CDR1 SNHLY, CDR2 FYNNEI. The CDR3 DNA reads TGTGCCAGCAGTCAGGGGGCTGGCACTGAAGCTTTCTTT. It is translated as CASSQGAGTEAFF.

This chain joins TRBV7-2 and TRBJ1-4; a possible D gene is TRBD1 (6 bases). Trimming removed 0 bases from V and 4 bases from J, with 9 bases in between. Germline CDR1 reads SGHTA; CDR2 reads FQGNSA. The CDR3 covers 15 residues. CDR3: CASSLAGGGNEKLFF. As DNA, the CDR3 is TGTGCCAGCAGCTTAGCTGGGGGCGGTAATGAAAAACTGTTTTTT.

V is TRBV6-6 and J is TRBJ1-5; D is unresolved. CDR3 size: 12 residues. V was shortened by 8 bases and J by 4 bases, with 9 bases between the two germline ends. Germline CDR1 and CDR2: MNHNY and SVGAGI (reference sequence). CDR3 residues: CASHEANQPQHF. In nucleotides, the CDR3 is TGTGCCAGCCATGAGGCAAATCAGCCCCAGCATTTT.

The rearrangement links TRBV18 to TRBJ2-7, with D perhaps TRBD1 or TRBD2 (5 bases each). Germline loops: CDR1 KGHSH, CDR2 LQKENI. This CDR3 has 14 residues. V dropped 2 bases and J dropped 2 bases, with 10 bases sitting between them. CDR3 amino acids: CASSPTRGAYEQYF. In nucleotides, the CDR3 is TGTGCCAGCTCACCAACAAGAGGGGCCTACGAGCAGTACTTC.

The rearrangement uses TRBV9 and TRBJ2-1; 10 nucleotides match TRBD1. The CDR3 contains 17 residues. Trimming removed 2 bases from V and 4 bases from J; junction bases left unmatched: 9. Germline V CDR1 and CDR2: SGDLS, YYNGEE. In nucleotides, the CDR3 is TGTGCCAGCAGCGTCCTTAGGGGGGGACAGGGGTACAATGAGCAGTTCTTC. Its translation: CASSVLRGGQGYNEQFF.

The chain combines TRBV24-1 with TRBJ1-5, with 10 bases identical to TRBD1. The CDR3 runs to 16 residues. Germline values: CDR1 KGHDR, CDR2 SFDVKD. The V segment lost 5 bases and the J segment 3 bases; nucleotides outside the gene matches: 6. CDR3 nucleotides: TGTGCCACCAGTGCCACGGGACAGGGGTCCAATCAGCCCCAGCATTTT. As protein: CATSATGQGSNQPQHF.

This clone was observed once. The rearrangement uses TRBV12-5 and TRBJ2-1; 8 positions agree with TRBD2. With 0 bases clipped from V and 7 bases from J, the junction kept 11 bases outside the gene matches. The CDR3 has 17 residues. The germline V gene encodes CDR1 LGHNT and CDR2 FRNRAP. CDR3 protein: CASGLVREGTGLNEQFF. The CDR3 region has the DNA TGTGCTAGTGGTTTGGTACGGGAGGGGACGGGGCTGAATGAGCAGTTCTTC.

This sequence joins TRBV28 and TRBJ1-2, with 11 nucleotides matching TRBD1. J gave up 0 bases and V 5 bases, and 8 bases lay outside the gene matches. Germline CDR1 MDHEN, CDR2 SYDVKM. This CDR3 contains 17 residues. The CDR3 DNA is TGTGCCAGCAGTAGGGGACAGGGGGAATTAGCTAACTATGGCTACACCTTC. This encodes CASSRGQGELANYGYTF.

This chain joins TRBV11-2 and TRBJ1-2, with 8 nucleotides matching TRBD1. The CDR3 has 14 amino acids. The V gene end was trimmed by 0 bases and the J gene end by 8 bases; junction bases not matched to a gene: 5. The germline V gene has CDR1 SGHAT and CDR2 FQNNGV. Here the CDR3 reads CASSLEPTGEGYTF. CDR3 DNA: TGTGCCAGCAGCTTAGAACCGACAGGGGAAGGCTACACCTTC.

This rearrangement joins TRBV27 to TRBJ1-2, with D tentatively TRBD1 (6 bases). Per germline, CDR1 MNHEY and CDR2 SMNVEV (reference sequence). CDR3 size: 16 residues. V lost 1 base to trimming and J lost 0 bases, with 12 bases between them. CDR3 in DNA: TGTGCCAGCAGTTTATTGGGGGGCAGTCCTAACTATGGCTACACCTTC. The encoded protein is CASSLLGGSPNYGYTF.